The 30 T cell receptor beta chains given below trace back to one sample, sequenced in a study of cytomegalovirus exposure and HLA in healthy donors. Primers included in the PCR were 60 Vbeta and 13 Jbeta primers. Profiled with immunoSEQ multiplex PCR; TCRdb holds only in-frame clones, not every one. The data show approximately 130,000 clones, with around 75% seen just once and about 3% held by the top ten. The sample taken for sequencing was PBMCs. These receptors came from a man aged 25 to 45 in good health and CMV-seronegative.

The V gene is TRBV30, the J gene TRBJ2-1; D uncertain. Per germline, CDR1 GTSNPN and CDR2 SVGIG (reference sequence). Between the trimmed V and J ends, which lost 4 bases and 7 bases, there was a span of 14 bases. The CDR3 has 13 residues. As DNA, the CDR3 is TGTGCCTGGACCGTTAATCCAGAAAATGAGCAGTTCTTC. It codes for CAWTVNPENEQFF.

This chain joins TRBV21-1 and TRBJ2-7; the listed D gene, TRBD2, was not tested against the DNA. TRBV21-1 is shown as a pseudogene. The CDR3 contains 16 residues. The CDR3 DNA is TGTGCCAGCAGCAGCCCCGATGGGGGGGCCGACTACGAGCAGTACTTC. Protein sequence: CASSSPDGGADYEQYF.

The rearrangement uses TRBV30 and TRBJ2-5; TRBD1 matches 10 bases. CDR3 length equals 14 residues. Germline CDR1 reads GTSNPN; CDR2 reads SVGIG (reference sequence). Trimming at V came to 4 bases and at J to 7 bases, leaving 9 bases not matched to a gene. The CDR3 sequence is CAWTTGTGAGTQYF. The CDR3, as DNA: TGTGCCTGGACCACCGGGACAGGGGCGGGGACCCAGTACTTC.

The CDR3 here is CASSPLRLPGGFSSYGYTF. CDR3 bases: TGTGCCAGCAGCCCCCTGCGCTTGCCCGGGGGGTTCTCATCCTATGGCTACACCTTC. This chain connects TRBV7-8 to TRBJ1-2; weak D call: TRBD1 (5 bases). The V gene's germline CDR1 is SGHVS and CDR2 FQNEAQ. This CDR3 has 19 residues. Trimming took 5 bases from V and 4 from J, leaving 29 bases between them. Supplemented by reference TRBV7-8 and TRBJ1-2, the full variable domain reads GAGVSQSPRYKVAKRGQDVALRCDPISGHVSLFWYQQALGQGPEFLTYFQNEAQLDKSGLPSDRFFAERPEGSVSTLKIQRTQQEDSAVYLCASSPLRLPGGFSSYGYTFGSGTRLTVV.

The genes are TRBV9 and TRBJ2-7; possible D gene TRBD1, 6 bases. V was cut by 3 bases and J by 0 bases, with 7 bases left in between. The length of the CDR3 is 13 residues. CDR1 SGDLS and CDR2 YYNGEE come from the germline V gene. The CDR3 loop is CASSGTVSYEQYF. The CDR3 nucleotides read TGTGCCAGCAGCGGGACAGTCTCCTACGAGCAGTACTTC.

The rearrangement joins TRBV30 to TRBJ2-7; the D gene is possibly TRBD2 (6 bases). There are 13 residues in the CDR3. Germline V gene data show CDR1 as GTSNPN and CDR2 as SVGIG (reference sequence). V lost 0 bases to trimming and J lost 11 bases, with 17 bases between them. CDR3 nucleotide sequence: TGTGCCTGGAGTGTTAATTCGTGGGGGGTTGAGTACTTC. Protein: CAWSVNSWGVEYF.

The CDR3 bases are TGTGCCAGTAGTGTAACGGGACAGGGAGGTTCACCCCTCCACTTT. It yields the protein CASSVTGQGGSPLHF. The chain combines TRBV19 with TRBJ1-6, with 9 positions matching TRBD1. Germline V gene data show CDR1 as LNHDA and CDR2 as SQIVND (reference sequence). The CDR3 is 15 amino acids. With 5 bases clipped from V and 9 bases from J, the junction kept 8 bases outside the gene matches.

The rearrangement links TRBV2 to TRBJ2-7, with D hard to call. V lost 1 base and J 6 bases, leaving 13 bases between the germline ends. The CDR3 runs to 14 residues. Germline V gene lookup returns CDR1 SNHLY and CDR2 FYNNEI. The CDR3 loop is CASSEGSPVLEQYF. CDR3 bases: TGTGCCAGCAGTGAAGGTAGTCCGGTTCTCGAGCAGTACTTC.

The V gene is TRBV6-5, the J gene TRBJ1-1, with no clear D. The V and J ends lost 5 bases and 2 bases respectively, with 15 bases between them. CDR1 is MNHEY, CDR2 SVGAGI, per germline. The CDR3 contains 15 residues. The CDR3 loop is CASSAGGILNTEAFF. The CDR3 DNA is TGTGCCAGCAGTGCCGGCGGGATTCTTAACACTGAAGCTTTCTTT.

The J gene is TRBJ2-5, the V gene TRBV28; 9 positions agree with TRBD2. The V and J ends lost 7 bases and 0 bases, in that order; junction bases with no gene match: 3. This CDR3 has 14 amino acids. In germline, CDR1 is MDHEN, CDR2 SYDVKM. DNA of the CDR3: TGTGCCAGCAACGGACTAGCGTACCAAGAGACCCAGTACTTC. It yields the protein CASNGLAYQETQYF.

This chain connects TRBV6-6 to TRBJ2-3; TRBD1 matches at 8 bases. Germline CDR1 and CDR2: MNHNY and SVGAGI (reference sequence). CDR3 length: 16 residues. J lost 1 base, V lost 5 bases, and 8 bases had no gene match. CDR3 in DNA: TGTGCCAGCAGTCCACCCGGGGGACAGGGCACAGATACGCAGTATTTT. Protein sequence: CASSPPGGQGTDTQYF.

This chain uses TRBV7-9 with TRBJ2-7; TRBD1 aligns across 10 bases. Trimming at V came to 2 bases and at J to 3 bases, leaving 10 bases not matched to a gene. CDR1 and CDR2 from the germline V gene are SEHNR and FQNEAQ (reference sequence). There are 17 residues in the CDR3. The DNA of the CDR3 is TGTGCCAGCAGCTTACCAGAAGGGGACAGGGGCCGCTACGAGCAGTACTTC. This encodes CASSLPEGDRGRYEQYF.

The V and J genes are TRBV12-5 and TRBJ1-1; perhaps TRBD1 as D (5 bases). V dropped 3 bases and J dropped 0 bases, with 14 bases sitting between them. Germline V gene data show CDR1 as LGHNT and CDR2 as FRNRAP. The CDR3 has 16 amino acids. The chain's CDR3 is CASGFRQGSLNTEAFF. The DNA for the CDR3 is TGTGCTAGTGGTTTCCGCCAGGGTAGTTTGAACACTGAAGCTTTCTTT.

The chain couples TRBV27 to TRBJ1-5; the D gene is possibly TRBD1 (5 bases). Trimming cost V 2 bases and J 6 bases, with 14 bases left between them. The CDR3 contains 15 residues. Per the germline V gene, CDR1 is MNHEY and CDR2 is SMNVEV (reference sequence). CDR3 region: CASSLGQGVGQPQHF. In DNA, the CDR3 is TGTGCCAGCAGTTTAGGTCAGGGTGTCGGTCAGCCCCAGCATTTT.

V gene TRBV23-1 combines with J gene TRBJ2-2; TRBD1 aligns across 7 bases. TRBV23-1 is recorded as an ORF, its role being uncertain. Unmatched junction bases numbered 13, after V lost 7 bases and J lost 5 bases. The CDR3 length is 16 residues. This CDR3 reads CASKGYLGTETGELFF. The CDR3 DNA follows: TGCGCCAGCAAGGGGTATTTAGGGACAGAAACCGGGGAGCTGTTTTTT.

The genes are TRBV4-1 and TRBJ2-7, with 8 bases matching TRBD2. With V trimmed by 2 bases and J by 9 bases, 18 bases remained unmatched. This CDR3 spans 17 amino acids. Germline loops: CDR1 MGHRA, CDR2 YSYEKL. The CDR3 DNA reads TGCGCCAGCAGCCAAATGGGCGCTGGGACTAGTGCGTTGTGGCAGTACTTC. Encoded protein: CASSQMGAGTSALWQYF.

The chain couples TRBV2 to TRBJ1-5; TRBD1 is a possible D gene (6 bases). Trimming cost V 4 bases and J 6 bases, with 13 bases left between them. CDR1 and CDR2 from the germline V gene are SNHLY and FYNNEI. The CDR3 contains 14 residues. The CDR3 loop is CASSGAGVAQPQHF. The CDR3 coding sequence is TGTGCCAGCAGTGGGGCAGGGGTTGCTCAGCCCCAGCATTTT.

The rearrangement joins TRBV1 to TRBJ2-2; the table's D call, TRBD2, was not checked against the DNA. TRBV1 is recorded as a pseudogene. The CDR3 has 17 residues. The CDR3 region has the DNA TGCACCAGCCCCGCAGGGACTAGCGGTTTGAACACCGGGGAGCTGTTTTTT. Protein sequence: CTSPAGTSGLNTGELFF.

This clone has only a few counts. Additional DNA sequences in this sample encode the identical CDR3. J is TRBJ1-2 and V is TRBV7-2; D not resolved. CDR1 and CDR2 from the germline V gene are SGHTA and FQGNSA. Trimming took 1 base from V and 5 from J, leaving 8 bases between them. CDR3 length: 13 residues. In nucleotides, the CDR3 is TGTGCCAGCAGCTTAGGTCAGACATATGGCTACACCTTC. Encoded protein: CASSLGQTYGYTF. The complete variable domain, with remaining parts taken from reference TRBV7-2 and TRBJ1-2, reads GAGVSQSPSNKVTEKGKDVELRCDPISGHTALYWYRQSLGQGLEFLIYFQGNSAPDKSGLPSDRFSAERTGGSVSTLTIQRTQQEDSAVYLCASSLGQTYGYTFGSGTRLTVV.

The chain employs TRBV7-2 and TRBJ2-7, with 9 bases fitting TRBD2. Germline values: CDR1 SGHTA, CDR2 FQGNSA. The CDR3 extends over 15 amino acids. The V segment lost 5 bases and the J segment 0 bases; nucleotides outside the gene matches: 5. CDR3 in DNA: TGTGCCAGCAGCCCCAGCGGGGGGCCCTCCTACGAGCAGTACTTC. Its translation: CASSPSGGPSYEQYF.

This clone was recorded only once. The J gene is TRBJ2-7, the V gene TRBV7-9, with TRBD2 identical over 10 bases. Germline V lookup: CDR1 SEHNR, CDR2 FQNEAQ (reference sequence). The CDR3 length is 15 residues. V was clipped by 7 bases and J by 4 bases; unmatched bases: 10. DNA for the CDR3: TGTGCCAGCATGGAAGCGGGAGGGCGAGGTTACGAGCAGTACTTC. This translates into CASMEAGGRGYEQYF.

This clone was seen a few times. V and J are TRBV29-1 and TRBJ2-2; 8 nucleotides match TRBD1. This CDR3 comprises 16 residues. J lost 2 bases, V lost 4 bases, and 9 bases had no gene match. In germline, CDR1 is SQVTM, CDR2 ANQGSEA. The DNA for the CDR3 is TGCAGCGTTGGTACAGGGGGGCCCCTTAACACCGGGGAGCTGTTTTTT. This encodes CSVGTGGPLNTGELFF.

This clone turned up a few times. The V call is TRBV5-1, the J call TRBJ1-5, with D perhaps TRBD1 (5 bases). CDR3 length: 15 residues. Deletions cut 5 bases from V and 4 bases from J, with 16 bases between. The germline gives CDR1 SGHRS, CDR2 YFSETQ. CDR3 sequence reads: CASSFTGVGNQPQHF. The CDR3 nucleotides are TGCGCCAGCAGTTTTACAGGTGTCGGGAATCAGCCCCAGCATTTT.

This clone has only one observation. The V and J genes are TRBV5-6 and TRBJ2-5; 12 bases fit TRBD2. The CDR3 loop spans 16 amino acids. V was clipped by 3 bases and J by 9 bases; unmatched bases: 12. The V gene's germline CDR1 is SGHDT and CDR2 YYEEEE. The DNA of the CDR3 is TGTGCCAGCAGCTCGCGAAGGACTAGCGGGATCGGGGCCCAGTACTTC. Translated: CASSSRRTSGIGAQYF.

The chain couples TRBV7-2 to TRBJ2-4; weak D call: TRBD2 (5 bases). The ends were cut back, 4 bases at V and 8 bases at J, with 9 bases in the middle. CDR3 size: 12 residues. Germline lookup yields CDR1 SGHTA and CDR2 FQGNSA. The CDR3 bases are TGTGCCAGCAGCTCGTTCGGGGACATTCAGTACTTC. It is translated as CASSSFGDIQYF.

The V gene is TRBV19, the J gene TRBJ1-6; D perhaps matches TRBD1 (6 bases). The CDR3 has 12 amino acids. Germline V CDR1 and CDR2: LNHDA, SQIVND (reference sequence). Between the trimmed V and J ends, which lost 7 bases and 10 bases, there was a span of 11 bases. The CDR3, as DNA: TGTGCCAGTACTAACAGGGAATCACCCCTCCACTTT. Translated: CASTNRESPLHF.

The CDR3 here is CASSLGGGQPQHF. The DNA for the CDR3 is TGTGCCAGCAGCTTAGGTGGCGGTCAGCCCCAGCATTTT. The rearrangement links TRBV13 to TRBJ1-5; D remains unclear. V was trimmed by 0 bases and J by 6 bases, leaving 6 bases between them. The CDR3 sequence is 13 residues long. Germline V lookup: CDR1 PRHDT, CDR2 FYEKMQ (reference sequence).

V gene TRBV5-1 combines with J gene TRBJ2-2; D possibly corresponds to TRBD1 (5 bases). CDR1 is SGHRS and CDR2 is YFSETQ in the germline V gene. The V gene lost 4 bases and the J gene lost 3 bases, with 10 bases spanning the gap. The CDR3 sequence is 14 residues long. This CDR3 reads CASSRLTDTGELFF. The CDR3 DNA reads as TGCGCCAGCAGCAGACTGACAGACACCGGGGAGCTGTTTTTT.

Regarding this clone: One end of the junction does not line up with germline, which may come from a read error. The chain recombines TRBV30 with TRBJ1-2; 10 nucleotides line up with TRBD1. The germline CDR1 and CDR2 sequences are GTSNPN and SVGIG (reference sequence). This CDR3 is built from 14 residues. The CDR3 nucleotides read TGTGCCTGGACGGGGGACAGGGGCAACTATGGCTACGCCTTC. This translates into CAWTGDRGNYGYAF.

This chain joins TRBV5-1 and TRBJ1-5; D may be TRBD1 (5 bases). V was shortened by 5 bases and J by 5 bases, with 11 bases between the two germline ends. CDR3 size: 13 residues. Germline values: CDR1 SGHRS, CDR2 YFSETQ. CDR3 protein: CASRGGADQPQHF. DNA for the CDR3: TGCGCCAGCAGAGGAGGGGCGGATCAGCCCCAGCATTTT.